Shown below are 15 T cell receptor beta chains from a single sample sequenced in a study of T-cell reconstitution after alpha-beta-depleted transplantation in children. Researchers prepared the TCRbeta library using unique molecular identifiers, the study reports. TCRdb processed the PCR reads anew with MiXCR; each CDR3 protein has one entry. This repertoire shows some 290,000 distinct CDR3 sequences, 9.9% found once; its top ten account for over 9.5%. The source material was PBMCs from the stem cell graft donor, sampled from the stem cell graft. The receptor source for this set is a human donor who donated a stem cell graft to a child with SCID.

CDR3 in DNA: TGTGCCAGCAGTTTGGGGCAGGGGTTACAAGCTTTCTTT. This codes for CASSLGQGLQAFF. This rearrangement joins TRBV12-3 or TRBV12-4 to TRBJ1-1, with a possible D match to TRBD1 (6 bases). Between the trimmed V and J ends, which lost 3 bases and 9 bases, there was a span of 14 bases. The CDR3 is made up of 13 amino acids.

This clonotype showed up just a few times. The chain combines TRBV7-8 with TRBJ2-5, with D maybe TRBD2 (5 bases). The germline CDR1 and CDR2 sequences are SGHVS and FQNEAQ. The V end was cut by 2 bases, the J end by 5 bases, with 15 bases between. The CDR3 extends over 15 amino acids. DNA for the CDR3: TGTGCCAGCAGCTTATGGAGTGAAAGAGGGGAGACCCAGTACTTC. Its translation: CASSLWSERGETQYF.

The V call is TRBV7-8, the J call TRBJ1-4; D gene ambiguous. Germline assignment: CDR1 SGHVS and CDR2 FQNEAQ. The CDR3 is 14 residues long. V was clipped by 4 bases and J by 8 bases, with 14 bases between them. The CDR3 sequence: CASSSGGVGEKLFF. For the CDR3, the DNA is TGTGCCAGCAGCTCAGGCGGGGTTGGAGAAAAACTGTTTTTT. Full variable domain (outside the CDR3, taken from reference TRBV7-8 and TRBJ1-4): GAGVSQSPRYKVAKRGQDVALRCDPISGHVSLFWYQQALGQGPEFLTYFQNEAQLDKSGLPSDRFFAERPEGSVSTLKIQRTQQEDSAVYLCASSSGGVGEKLFFGSGTQLSVL.

This clonotype was counted at least ten times. CDR3 loop: CASSGTHYNEQFF. In DNA form, the CDR3 reads TGTGCCAGCAGCGGGACCCACTACAATGAGCAGTTCTTC. The V gene is TRBV25-1, the J gene TRBJ2-1; the D call may be TRBD1 or TRBD2 (5 bases each). V was clipped by 6 bases and J by 3 bases, with 9 bases between them. This CDR3 contains 13 residues. The germline V gene has CDR1 MGHDK and CDR2 SYGVNS.

The J gene is TRBJ2-7, the V gene TRBV5-1; D possibly corresponds to TRBD1 (6 bases). The CDR3 runs to 15 residues. The germline gives CDR1 SGHRS, CDR2 YFSETQ. Trimming shortened V by 2 bases and J by 0 bases, and 12 bases separated the two germline ends. The CDR3: CASSFWVDSSYEQYF. CDR3 DNA sequence: TGCGCCAGCAGCTTTTGGGTGGACAGCTCCTACGAGCAGTACTTC.

CDR3: CASILRDRGLTNYGYTF. The CDR3 nucleotides read TGTGCCAGCATCCTCCGGGACAGGGGACTTACTAACTATGGCTACACCTTC. The chain uses TRBV7-8 and TRBJ1-2, with TRBD1 matching over 10 bases. In germline, CDR1 is SGHVS, CDR2 FQNEAQ. The CDR3 contains 17 residues. J lost 0 bases, V lost 7 bases, and 11 bases had no gene match.

This clonotype was observed a handful of times. The chain is built from TRBV12-3 or TRBV12-4 and TRBJ2-7; D remains unclear. V lost 1 base and J lost 3, with 10 bases in between. This CDR3 has 14 residues. The CDR3 loop reads CASSLGHGDYEQYF. For the CDR3, the DNA is TGTGCCAGCAGTTTAGGACACGGAGACTACGAGCAGTACTTC.

The chain recombines TRBV10-3 with TRBJ1-6; a weak D match, TRBD1 (6 bases). V gave up 7 bases and J gave up 7 bases, with 11 bases separating them. The CDR3 sequence is 13 residues long. Germline CDR1 is ENHRY and CDR2 is SYGVKD. The CDR3 protein is CAITEGTNSPLHF. Here the CDR3 DNA reads TGTGCCATCACCGAGGGGACAAATTCACCCCTCCACTTT.

This sequence joins TRBV18 and TRBJ2-7; possible D gene TRBD1, 6 bases. V was clipped by 3 bases and J by 5 bases, with 14 bases between them. The CDR3 has 14 amino acids. Germline V gene lookup returns CDR1 KGHSH and CDR2 LQKENI. CDR3 amino acids: CASSPKAGVNEQYF. DNA for the CDR3: TGTGCCAGCTCACCGAAGGCAGGGGTAAACGAGCAGTACTTC.

This clonotype was found many times. This chain joins TRBV3-1 and TRBJ1-5; D unresolved. Germline lookup yields CDR1 LGHDT and CDR2 YNNKEL (reference sequence). V gave up 1 base and J gave up 4 bases, with 5 bases separating them. The CDR3 sequence is 13 residues long. CDR3: CASSQGPNQPQHF. As DNA, the CDR3 is TGTGCCAGCAGCCAAGGTCCGAATCAGCCCCAGCATTTT.

The rearrangement joins TRBV19 to TRBJ1-1, with 9 bases identical to TRBD1. J lost 1 base, V lost 6 bases, and 3 bases had no gene match. The germline V gene encodes CDR1 LNHDA and CDR2 SQIVND (reference sequence). CDR3 length: 14 amino acids. The CDR3 DNA sequence: TGTGCCAGTAGACAACAGGGGGCGAACACTGAAGCTTTCTTT. It is translated as CASRQQGANTEAFF.

Only a few counts were recorded for this clonotype. The chain is built from TRBV13 and TRBJ2-7, with D unclear. Germline CDR1 reads PRHDT; CDR2 reads FYEKMQ (reference sequence). The V end lost 3 bases, the J end lost 4 bases, and 10 bases lay between the germline ends. The CDR3 loop spans 13 amino acids. The CDR3 nucleotides read TGTGCCAGCAGCTTCGGGCAACCTTACGAGCAGTACTTC. Its translation: CASSFGQPYEQYF.

This clonotype was seen at least ten times. The V call is TRBV7-8, the J call TRBJ2-7; 12 bases match TRBD1. CDR3 length equals 14 residues. Trimming removed 4 bases from V and 7 bases from J; junction bases left unmatched: 5. Looked up from germline, CDR1 is SGHVS and CDR2 is FQNEAQ. CDR3 region: CASSSGQGAREQYF. The CDR3 DNA reads TGTGCCAGCAGCTCGGGACAGGGGGCGCGAGAGCAGTACTTC.

This clonotype was picked up a small number of times. The gene calls are TRBV12-3 or TRBV12-4 and TRBJ1-5; no firm D call. CDR3 length equals 14 residues. Trimming pared 6 bases from V and 3 bases from J, leaving 12 bases between. CDR3 region: CASRDGRNNQPQHF. CDR3 nucleotides: TGTGCCAGCAGAGACGGAAGAAACAATCAGCCCCAGCATTTT.

Many counts were recorded for this clonotype. The chain combines TRBV10-3 with TRBJ2-1, with 9 bases identical to TRBD1. In germline, CDR1 is ENHRY, CDR2 SYGVKD. The ends lost 2 bases at V and 8 bases at J; junction bases unmatched: 13. This CDR3 has 17 residues. CDR3 loop: CAISEGTGKSVRDEQFF. For the CDR3, the DNA is TGTGCCATCAGTGAGGGGACAGGGAAATCCGTTAGGGATGAGCAGTTCTTC.